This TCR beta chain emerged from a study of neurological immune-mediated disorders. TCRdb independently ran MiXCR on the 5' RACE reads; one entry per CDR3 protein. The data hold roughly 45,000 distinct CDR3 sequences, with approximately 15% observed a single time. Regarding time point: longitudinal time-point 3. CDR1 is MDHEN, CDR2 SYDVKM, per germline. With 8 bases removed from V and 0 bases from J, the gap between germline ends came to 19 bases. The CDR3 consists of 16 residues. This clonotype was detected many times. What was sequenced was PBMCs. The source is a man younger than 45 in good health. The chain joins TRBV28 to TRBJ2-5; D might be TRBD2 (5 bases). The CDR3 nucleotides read TGTGCCAGCGCGGGTAAGGTCTTTCGGGACCAAGAGACCCAGTACTTC. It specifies CASAGKVFRDQETQYF.